Below, 21 T cell receptor beta chains from the same sample are listed, as sequenced in a study of cytomegalovirus exposure and HLA in healthy donors. PCR was performed using 60 Vbeta and 13 Jbeta primers. Assay used: immunoSEQ multiplex PCR; TCRdb lists only in-frame clones, some missing. This sample has 85,000 to 130,000 clones; roughly 77% occur once, and the top ten carry 2.5%. The sample comprised PBMCs. These receptors originate from a man aged 35 to 55 in good health and CMV-seronegative.

As DNA, the CDR3 is TGTGCCAGCTCACTCCGTAATTCACCCCTCCACTTT. This gives the protein CASSLRNSPLHF. This chain links TRBV18 with TRBJ1-6; unclear D gene. Trimming removed 4 bases from V and 6 bases from J, with 4 bases in between. The CDR3 is 12 amino acids. Germline V CDR1 and CDR2: KGHSH, LQKENI.

This clone was counted a few times. V is TRBV7-8 and J is TRBJ2-1; 10 nucleotides line up with TRBD1. Germline V CDR1 and CDR2: SGHVS, FQNEAQ. The CDR3 consists of 13 residues. Trimming removed 4 bases from V and 7 bases from J; junction bases left unmatched: 1. The CDR3 nucleotides are TGTGCCAGCAGCTCGGGACAGGGGAATGAGCAGTTCTTC. The encoded protein is CASSSGQGNEQFF.

The chain uses TRBV5-1 and TRBJ2-5, with 7 bases identical to TRBD1. Germline V CDR1 and CDR2: SGHRS, YFSETQ. After removal of 0 bases from V and 5 bases from J, the junction contained 4 bases not matched to a gene. This CDR3 spans 14 amino acids. The DNA for the CDR3 is TGCGCCAGCAGCTTGGGAGACAGGGTTGAGACCCAGTACTTC. Its translation is CASSLGDRVETQYF.

The chain combines TRBV7-8 with TRBJ2-3; TRBD1 matches 9 bases. The CDR3 consists of 16 residues. Losses at the gene ends were 5 bases for V and 2 bases for J; bases not matched to a gene: 8. Germline-derived CDR1 and CDR2 are SGHVS and FQNEAQ. The chain's CDR3 is CASSHKDRGVTDTQYF. The CDR3 bases are TGTGCCAGCAGCCATAAGGACAGGGGAGTCACAGATACGCAGTATTTT.

This chain links TRBV6-6 with TRBJ2-5; 11 positions match TRBD1. This CDR3 spans 15 amino acids. Germline-derived CDR1 and CDR2 are MNHNY and SVGAGI (reference sequence). Losses at the gene ends were 2 bases for V and 5 bases for J; bases not matched to a gene: 4. CDR3 nucleotide sequence: TGTGCCAGCAGTTACGGACAGGGGGCCGGGGAGACCCAGTACTTC. Its translation is CASSYGQGAGETQYF.

The V call is TRBV28, the J call TRBJ1-5; 7 bases match TRBD1. The V and J ends lost 5 bases and 5 bases, in that order; junction bases with no gene match: 0. CDR3 length: 12 residues. Germline V lookup: CDR1 MDHEN, CDR2 SYDVKM. CDR3 bases: TGTGCCAGCAGTGACAGGGATCAGCCCCAGCATTTT. Residues: CASSDRDQPQHF.

The chain is built from TRBV5-6 and TRBJ2-7, with D uncertain. Per the germline V gene, CDR1 is SGHDT and CDR2 is YYEEEE. The CDR3 runs 15 residues. Between the trimmed V and J ends, which lost 4 bases and 1 base, there was a span of 15 bases. The CDR3 region has the DNA TGTGCCAGCAGCGGCTACGCTAGAAGGTCCTACGAGCAGTACTTC. It translates to CASSGYARRSYEQYF.

V is TRBV28 and J is TRBJ1-2; 8 bases agree with TRBD1. The ends lost 2 bases at V and 6 bases at J; junction bases unmatched: 5. This CDR3 comprises 14 residues. Germline CDR1 is MDHEN and CDR2 is SYDVKM. The CDR3 spells CASSLGTGPNGYTF. In DNA form, the CDR3 reads TGTGCCAGCAGTTTAGGGACAGGTCCCAATGGCTACACCTTC.

The chain has TRBV7-9 and TRBJ2-3; D possibly corresponds to TRBD1 (5 bases). This CDR3 region has 14 residues. CDR1 and CDR2 (germline): SEHNR, FQNEAQ (reference sequence). The V end lost 3 bases, the J end lost 4 bases, and 11 bases lay between the germline ends. This CDR3 is CASSLGTGPDTQYF. As DNA, the CDR3 is TGTGCCAGCAGCTTGGGAACAGGTCCAGATACGCAGTATTTT.

The chain couples TRBV4-2 to TRBJ2-2, with TRBD1 as a possible D gene (6 bases). Germline V CDR1 and CDR2: LGHNA, YNFKEQ. V shed 0 bases and J shed 3 bases, with 17 bases lying between them. The CDR3 loop spans 18 amino acids. CDR3 sequence: CASSQDGTGSIYTGELFF. The CDR3 DNA is TGTGCCAGCAGCCAAGACGGAACAGGGTCAATTTACACCGGGGAGCTGTTTTTT.

The chain couples TRBV6-1 to TRBJ1-2, with unresolved D. The CDR3 is 13 amino acids. V was trimmed by 6 bases and J by 0 bases, leaving 8 bases between them. From germline, CDR1 is MNHNS and CDR2 SASEGT. The CDR3 here is CASRSQANYGYTF. The CDR3 DNA follows: TGTGCCAGCAGATCCCAGGCTAACTATGGCTACACCTTC.

The chain links TRBV6-6 to TRBJ2-7, with 10 positions matching TRBD2. The ends lost 8 bases at V and 3 bases at J; junction bases unmatched: 4. From germline, CDR1 is MNHNY and CDR2 SVGAGI (reference sequence). The CDR3 runs 13 residues. The CDR3 sequence is CASCSSGSYEQYF. The CDR3 DNA follows: TGTGCCAGCTGTTCTAGCGGGAGCTACGAGCAGTACTTC.

The V gene is TRBV15, the J gene TRBJ2-3, with D possibly TRBD2 on 7 matching bases. V lost 0 bases and J 2 bases, leaving 30 bases between the germline ends. This CDR3 is 22 amino acids long. Germline CDR1 LNHNV, CDR2 YYDKDF (reference sequence). The CDR3 region is CATSRDEEPGVWGGHFTDTQYF. The DNA for the CDR3 is TGTGCCACCAGCAGAGATGAGGAACCCGGCGTTTGGGGGGGCCATTTCACAGATACGCAGTATTTT.

In regard to this clone: A read error may account for a junction end that differs from germline. This chain links TRBV7-9 with TRBJ1-2, with 9 positions matching TRBD1. The CDR3 is 16 residues long. Germline V gene data show CDR1 as SEHNR and CDR2 as FQNEAQ (reference sequence). CDR3 nucleotide sequence: TGTTCCAGCAGTCGTCTTTCGGGACAGGGTATGGGGGGCTACACCTTC. Amino acids: CSSSRLSGQGMGGYTF.

The rearrangement uses TRBV27 and TRBJ1-1; 9 bases align to TRBD1. The CDR3 is made up of 13 amino acids. V was clipped by 3 bases and J by 11 bases; unmatched bases: 7. The V gene's germline CDR1 is MNHEY and CDR2 SMNVEV (reference sequence). The CDR3 DNA follows: TGTGCCAGCAGTTTTTCGGACAGGGGAGGCGCTTTCTTT. Translating it yields CASSFSDRGGAFF.

The chain employs TRBV5-6 and TRBJ1-6; maybe TRBD1 (5 bases). Germline V gives CDR1 SGHDT, CDR2 YYEEEE. The CDR3 contains 15 residues. V lost 5 bases, J lost 6 bases, and 15 bases lay in between. The CDR3 protein is CASRPGRGINSPLHF. CDR3 bases: TGTGCCAGCAGACCAGGCCGGGGGATTAATTCACCCCTCCACTTT.

The chain is built from TRBV19 and TRBJ1-2; 7 nucleotides match TRBD1. Germline loops: CDR1 LNHDA, CDR2 SQIVND (reference sequence). Unmatched junction bases numbered 4, after V lost 5 bases and J lost 4 bases. This CDR3 comprises 13 residues. CDR3 DNA sequence: TGTGCCAGTAGTGTCGACAGGGTCTATGGCTACACCTTC. It translates to CASSVDRVYGYTF.

This clone was detected only a few times. The chain employs TRBV6-5 and TRBJ2-3, with a possible D match to TRBD1 (6 bases). Between the trimmed V and J ends, which lost 4 bases and 7 bases, there was a span of 15 bases. The CDR3 extends over 14 amino acids. Germline CDR1 MNHEY, CDR2 SVGAGI. CDR3 sequence (DNA): TGTGCCAGCAGTTTACCGGGGACACAAAATACGCAGTATTTT. Protein product: CASSLPGTQNTQYF.

Note on this clone: A read error may account for a junction end that differs from germline. This rearrangement joins TRBV7-9 to TRBJ1-5; 7 bases line up with TRBD1. The CDR3 is 14 residues long. CDR1 and CDR2 (germline): SEHNR, FQNEAQ (reference sequence). Here the CDR3 DNA reads TGTTCCAGCAGCTTTGGGACAGACAATCAGCCCCAGCATTTT. Protein product: CSSSFGTDNQPQHF.

V usage is TRBV5-6 and J usage is TRBJ1-5, with 7 bases lining up with TRBD1. This CDR3 is 18 amino acids long. Germline lookup yields CDR1 SGHDT and CDR2 YYEEEE. V was pared by 1 base and J by 0 bases, with 10 bases of the junction left unmatched. The CDR3: CASSLYMSGGSSNQPQHF. CDR3 coding DNA: TGTGCCAGCAGCTTGTATATGTCAGGGGGAAGTAGCAATCAGCCCCAGCATTTT.

The gene calls are TRBV5-4 and TRBJ1-1; 11 bases are shared with TRBD1. J gave up 11 bases and V 2 bases, and 17 bases lay outside the gene matches. The CDR3 sequence is 17 residues long. CDR1 and CDR2 (germline): SGHNT, YYREEE (reference sequence). CDR3: CASSLDSSGQGGSGAFF. The CDR3 bases are TGTGCCAGCAGCTTAGACTCTTCGGGACAGGGGGGGAGTGGGGCTTTCTTT.